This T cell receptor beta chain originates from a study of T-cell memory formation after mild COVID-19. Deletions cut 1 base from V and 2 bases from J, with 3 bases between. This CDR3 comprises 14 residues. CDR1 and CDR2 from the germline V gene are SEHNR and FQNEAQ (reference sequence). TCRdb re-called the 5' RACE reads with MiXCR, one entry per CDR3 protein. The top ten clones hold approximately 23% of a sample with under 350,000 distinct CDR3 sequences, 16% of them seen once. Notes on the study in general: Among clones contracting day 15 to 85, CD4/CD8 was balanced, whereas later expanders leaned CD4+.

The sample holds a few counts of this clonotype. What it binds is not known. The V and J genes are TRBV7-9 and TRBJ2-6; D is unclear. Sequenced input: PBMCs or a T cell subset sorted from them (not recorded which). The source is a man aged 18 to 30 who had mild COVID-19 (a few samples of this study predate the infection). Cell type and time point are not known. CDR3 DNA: TGTGCCAGCAGCTTAGATACTGGGGCCAACGTCCTGACTTTC. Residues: CASSLDTGANVLTF.